This T cell receptor (beta chain) was recovered during a study of T cell responses to AZD1222 COVID-19 vaccine (dated by TCRdb to the early 2020s). Regarding the research as a whole: TCR sequencing covered some 240 trial participants: 207 given two doses of AZD1222 and about 26 given two doses of MenACWY control vaccine. Trial participants were enrolled into age subgroups of 18-55, 56-69 and 70-plus years, which contained about 150, 27 and 61 TCR-sequenced participants, respectively.

A remark on this clone: The antigen it recognizes is unknown. One base away there is no much larger clone; base qualities are not given.

The CDR3 regions of human TCRbeta chains were analyzed by immunosequencing. In the source study's methods: Repertoire TCRs were matched against a reference library of SARS-CoV-2-specific TCRs generated with the MIRA antigen-specificity platform. Breadth was defined as the fraction of unique TCRs that were SARS-CoV-2-associated, and depth was defined as the fraction of total T cells that were SARS-CoV-2-associated. Using the MIRA data, each spike-specific TCR was assigned both to the spike region to which the TCR was reactive and to a CD4 or CD8 class. Log10-transformed breadth and depth values were compared by one-way ANOVA with Sidak's multiple comparisons tests. Drawn from immuneACCESS, this table holds only the in-frame rearrangements with V and J called that TCRdb kept. Clones are partly lost; checked studies trace under half to an unresolved V gene and leave the rest unexplained. The D gene and trimming were derived from the DNA, and the V and J assignments and clone size from that table. The sample table shows over 130,000 clones, and around 90% are seen once. The ten largest clones represent 6.5% to 8% of the sample.

The label giving this sample's time point can be read as: about 28 days (+/-7) after the second vaccine dose. The treatment or condition label of this sample denotes: meningococcal conjugate vaccine given as trial control. Vaccinee samples came from UK trials COV001 and COV002, including a single-blind randomized controlled phase 2/3 trial of AZD1222 (ChAdOx1 nCoV-19) in healthy adults. For TCRbeta chain sequencing, PBMC samples from trial participants were taken at day 0 and at day 28 after the second dose. Points the paper makes about the study in general: After two AZD1222 doses, spike-specific TCR breadth and depth were significantly higher than at day 0 and than in MenACWY recipients. Nearly half of unique spike-specific TCRs reportedly recognized epitopes outside regions mutated in the B.1.351 and B.1.1.7 variants. Participants were mostly white British and included more females than males, and it was suggested by the authors that clonal diversity may have been underestimated. Because no day 14 peak-response samples were available, repertoires were characterized only after the peak T cell response. Conclusions about previously exposed vaccinees are limited because only a handful of AZD1222 recipients were SARS-CoV-2 seropositive at baseline. In the small 56-69-year group, the increase in depth fell short of significance, most likely because of low power. CD4 TCRs associated with the vaccine covered the entire spike protein, and the dominant responses were in regions 160-218 and 743-854.

Sequenced material: peripheral blood, taken 28 days after the second dose of the MenACWY control vaccine. This sequence originates from an adult who received the MenACWY meningococcal vaccine as a control.

The CDR3 region has the sequence CSVGLQGYEQYF. The nucleotide sequence reads TGCAGCGTTGGCCTACAGGGCTACGAGCAGTACTTC. This receptor chain uses TRBV29-1 and TRBJ2-7; the D gene is possibly TRBD1, with 6 bases matching. Deletion took 4 bases off V and 3 bases off J, with a span of 10 bases between the germline ends. According to the germline V gene, CDR1 reads SQVTM and CDR2 reads ANQGSEA. The CDR3, cysteine through phenylalanine, is 12 amino acids long. Only CDR3 DNA is held: 36 bases, read in frame from base 1.